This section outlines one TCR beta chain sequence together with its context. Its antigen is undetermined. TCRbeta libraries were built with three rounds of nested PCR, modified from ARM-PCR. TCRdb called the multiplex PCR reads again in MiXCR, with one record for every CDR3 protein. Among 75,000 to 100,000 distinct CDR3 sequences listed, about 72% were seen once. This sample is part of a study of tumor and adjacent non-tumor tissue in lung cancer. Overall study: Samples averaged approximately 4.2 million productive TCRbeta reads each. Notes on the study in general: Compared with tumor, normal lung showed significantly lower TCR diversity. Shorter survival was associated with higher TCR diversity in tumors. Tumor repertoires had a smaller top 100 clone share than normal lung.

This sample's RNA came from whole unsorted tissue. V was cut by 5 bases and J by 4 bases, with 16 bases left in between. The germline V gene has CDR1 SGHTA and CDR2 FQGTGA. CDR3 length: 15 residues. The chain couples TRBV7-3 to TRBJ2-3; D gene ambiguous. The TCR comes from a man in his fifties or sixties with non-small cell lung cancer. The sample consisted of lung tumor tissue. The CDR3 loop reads CASSPNRAASDTQYF. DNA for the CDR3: TGTGCCAGCAGCCCGAATAGGGCAGCCTCAGATACGCAGTATTTT.